These T cell receptor beta chains were read from a single sample in a study of cytomegalovirus exposure and HLA in healthy donors. Only in-frame clones appear in the TCRdb table, and some are missing; sequencing was by immunoSEQ multiplex PCR. The table lists about 120,000 clones, over 70% of them singletons. Input material: PBMCs. These receptors came from a woman aged 18-30 years in good health and CMV-seronegative. CDR3s include the opening cysteine and the closing phenylalanine or tryptophan. A D gene is named only where the DNA matches it firmly. The size field is filled for only some rows; it gives once, few, many or a size class.

. TRBJ1-2 . TRBV4-1 CASSQDRNGANYGYTF TGCGCCAGCAGCCAAGATAGGAACGGAGCTAACTATGGCTACACCTTC
. TRBJ1-2 once TRBV19 CASSMREDYGYTF TGTGCCAGTAGTATGCGCGAGGACTATGGCTACACCTTC
. TRBJ1-2 . TRBV19 CASRAGRAAYGYTF TGTGCCAGTAGGGCTGGCAGGGCTGCCTATGGCTACACCTTC
TRBD1 TRBJ1-6 . TRBV30 CAWSLGQGNSPLHF TGTGCCTGGAGTCTAGGACAGGGAAATTCACCCCTCCACTTT
. TRBJ1-1 . TRBV19 CASHRSSNTEAFF TGTGCCAGTCACAGATCCTCGAACACTGAAGCTTTCTTT
TRBD1 TRBJ1-2 . TRBV19 CASSIPPGQGPPYYGYTF TGTGCCAGTAGTATTCCACCGGGACAGGGGCCTCCTTACTATGGCTACACCTTC
TRBD1 TRBJ2-7 . TRBV7-8 CASSLVAGGPYEQYF TGTGCCAGCAGCTTAGTAGCAGGGGGACCCTACGAGCAGTACTTC
TRBD2 TRBJ2-3 . TRBV19 CATGSGTSGPEDFTDTQYF TGTGCCACCGGCTCCGGGACTAGCGGACCCGAGGACTTCACAGATACGCAGTATTTT
. TRBJ1-3 . TRBV6-1 CASRDTRLENTIYF TGTGCCAGCAGGGACACTCGGCTGGAAAACACCATATATTTT
. TRBJ1-1 . TRBV5-3 CARSKGGGPGSNTEAFF TGTGCCAGAAGCAAGGGTGGGGGCCCGGGCAGCAACACTGAAGCTTTCTTT
. TRBJ2-1 . TRBV29-1 CSVDFSGLYNEQFF TGCAGCGTTGACTTTAGCGGCCTCTACAATGAGCAGTTCTTC
. TRBJ1-1 . TRBV6-5 CASSQGQYTEAFF TGTGCCAGCAGTCAGGGTCAGTACACTGAAGCTTTCTTT
. TRBJ2-7 . TRBV29-1 CSVGSGWAYEQYF TGCAGCGTTGGGTCAGGGTGGGCCTACGAGCAGTACTTC
TRBD2 TRBJ2-3 . TRBV4-2 CASSQVSSGVGDTQYF TGTGCCAGCAGCCAGGTCTCTAGCGGGGTGGGGGATACGCAGTATTTT
. TRBJ2-1 . TRBV2 CASSVFGNEQFF TGTGCCAGCAGTGTATTCGGCAATGAGCAGTTCTTC
TRBD2 TRBJ2-1 . TRBV6-1 CASRDSGRQFF TGTGCCAGCAGGGATAGCGGGAGGCAGTTCTTC
TRBD2 TRBJ2-1 . TRBV5-4 CASSLSSGGPFNEQFF TGTGCCAGCAGCTTGTCCTCGGGGGGTCCTTTCAATGAGCAGTTCTTC
. TRBJ1-4 . TRBV7-9 CASSLAGVESATNEKLFF TGTGCCAGCAGCTTAGCGGGAGTGGAAAGTGCAACTAATGAAAAACTGTTTTTT
. TRBJ2-5 . TRBV19 CASSIGGGIGQETQYF TGTGCCAGTAGTATTGGGGGAGGAATCGGCCAAGAGACCCAGTACTTC
TRBD1 TRBJ1-1 . TRBV5-1 CASSSGQGVGRTEAFF TGCGCCAGCAGCTCCGGACAGGGGGTTGGTCGCACTGAAGCTTTCTTT
TRBD1 TRBJ2-7 . TRBV4-2 CASSPPAGGSYEQYF TGTGCCAGCAGCCCCCCGGCAGGGGGCTCCTACGAGCAGTACTTC
. TRBJ1-2 . TRBV27 CASGIDSFDGYTF TGTGCCAGCGGAATTGACAGTTTTGATGGCTACACCTTC
. TRBJ2-7 few TRBV7-9 CASSEVGGNEQYF TGTGCCAGCAGCGAGGTAGGGGGTAACGAGCAGTACTTC
TRBD1 TRBJ1-2 . TRBV11-2 CASRGGTRDRGRPDYGYTF TGTGCCAGTCGCGGGGGGACTAGGGACAGGGGGCGCCCTGACTATGGCTACACCTTC
TRBD1 TRBJ2-5 . TRBV10-2 CASRWTGEETQYF TGCGCCAGCAGATGGACAGGTGAAGAGACCCAGTACTTC
. TRBJ1-2 . TRBV20-1 CSATEGSGRTF TGCAGTGCTACCGAAGGCTCGGGTCGCACCTTC
. TRBJ2-1 . TRBV4-2 CASSQSRTPYNEQFF TGTGCCAGCAGCCAATCACGAACTCCCTACAATGAGCAGTTCTTC
TRBD1 TRBJ1-4 . TRBV2 CASSEDRVNEKLFF TGTGCCAGCAGTGAGGACAGGGTTAATGAAAAACTGTTTTTT
TRBD1 TRBJ2-7 . TRBV9 CASSALGTDSYEQYF TGTGCCAGCAGCGCACTCGGGACAGACTCCTACGAGCAGTACTTC
TRBD1 TRBJ2-7 . TRBV30 CAWSGTGGYEQYF TGTGCCTGGAGCGGGACAGGGGGCTACGAGCAGTACTTC
. TRBJ2-3 . TRBV6-5 CASSSGKSTDTQYF TGTGCCAGCAGTTCGGGTAAAAGCACAGATACGCAGTATTTT
. TRBJ1-4 . TRBV5-1 CASSPSRGINEKLFF TGCGCCAGCAGCCCTTCACGGGGGATTAATGAAAAACTGTTTTTT
. TRBJ1-2 once TRBV4-1 CASSQDWAGEGYTF TGCGCCAGCAGCCAAGATTGGGCAGGGGAGGGCTACACCTTC
TRBD1 TRBJ1-1 . TRBV27 CASSFRTGFKGGSAFF TGTGCCAGCAGTTTTCGGACAGGATTTAAGGGTGGGTCAGCTTTCTTT
TRBD1 TRBJ1-4 . TRBV28 CASRTGGSNEKLFF TGTGCCAGCCGTACAGGGGGCTCTAATGAAAAACTGTTTTTT
TRBD1 TRBJ1-1 . TRBV4-2 CASSQDFNRGPEAFF TGTGCCAGCAGCCAAGATTTTAACAGGGGGCCTGAAGCTTTCTTT
. TRBJ2-2 . TRBV5-1 CASSLRANTGELFF TGCGCCAGCAGCTTGCGAGCGAACACCGGGGAGCTGTTTTTT
. TRBJ2-1 . TRBV6-5 CASSYPRGEQFF TGTGCCAGCAGTTATCCCCGCGGGGAGCAGTTCTTC
. TRBJ2-7 . TRBV28 CASTLGVATYEQYF TGTGCCAGCACCCTAGGGGTGGCTACCTACGAGCAGTACTTC
TRBD2 TRBJ2-7 few TRBV6-6 CASSYSGTMGEQYF TGTGCCAGCAGTTACTCCGGGACTATGGGCGAGCAGTACTTC
. TRBJ2-3 . TRBV7-6 CASSLEERSTDTQYF TGTGCCAGCAGCTTAGAGGAGAGATCCACAGATACGCAGTATTTT
TRBD2 TRBJ2-1 . TRBV5-5 CASSLGTSGASREQFF TGTGCCAGCAGCTTAGGGACTAGCGGGGCCTCTCGAGAGCAGTTCTTC
. TRBJ1-5 few TRBV5-6 CASSLSGRGSNQPQHF TGTGCCAGCAGCTTGTCAGGAAGGGGTAGCAATCAGCCCCAGCATTTT
. TRBJ1-1 . TRBV4-2 CASSLREGRGTEAFF TGTGCCAGCAGCCTGAGGGAGGGGAGGGGCACTGAAGCTTTCTTT
. TRBJ1-1 . TRBV13 CASSLGRDNTEAFF TGTGCCAGCAGCTTAGGGAGGGATAACACTGAAGCTTTCTTT